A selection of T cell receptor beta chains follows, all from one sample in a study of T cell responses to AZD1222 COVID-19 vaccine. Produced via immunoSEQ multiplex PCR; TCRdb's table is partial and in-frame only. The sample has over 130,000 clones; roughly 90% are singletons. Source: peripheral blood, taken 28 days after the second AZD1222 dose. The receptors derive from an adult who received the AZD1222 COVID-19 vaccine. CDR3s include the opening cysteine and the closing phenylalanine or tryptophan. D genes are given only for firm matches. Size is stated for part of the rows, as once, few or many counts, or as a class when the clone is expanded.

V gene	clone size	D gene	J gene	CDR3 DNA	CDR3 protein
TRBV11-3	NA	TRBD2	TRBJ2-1	TGTGCCAGCAGCCTCGGGAGCGGGACTCAGTACAATGAGCAGTTCTTC	CASSLGSGTQYNEQFF
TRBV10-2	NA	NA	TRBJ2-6	TGCGCCAGCAGCAGGACTCTGGGGGCCAACGTCCTGACTTTC	CASSRTLGANVLTF
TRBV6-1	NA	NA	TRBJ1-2	TGTGCCAGCAGTGAAGCTAAGGTGAGGGGCTACACCTTC	CASSEAKVRGYTF
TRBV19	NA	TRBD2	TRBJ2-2	TGTGCCAGTAGTCCCCGTTGGCGGGGGGGAAGCACCGGGGAGCTGTTTTTT	CASSPRWRGGSTGELFF
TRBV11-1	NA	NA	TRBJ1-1	TGTGCCAGCAGCTTGATGGGAGAGACTGAAGCTTTCTTT	CASSLMGETEAFF
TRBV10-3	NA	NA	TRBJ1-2	TGTGCCATCAGTGACGGTTACTATGGCTACACCTTC	CAISDGYYGYTF
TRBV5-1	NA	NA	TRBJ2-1	TGCGCCACCGGGCCAGAGTCTAGCAGGAATGAGCAGTTCTTC	CATGPESSRNEQFF
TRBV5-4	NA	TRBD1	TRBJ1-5	TGTGCCAGCAGCCAGGGGGGAGCCGCCCAGCCCCAGCATTTT	CASSQGGAAQPQHF
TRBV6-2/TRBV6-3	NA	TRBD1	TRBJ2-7	TGTGCCAGCAGTTCACAGGGGCACTCTAGCTACGAGCAGTACTTC	CASSSQGHSSYEQYF
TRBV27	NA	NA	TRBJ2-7	TGTGCCAGCAGTTTTAGAGTAGTCGAGGACGAGCAGTACTTC	CASSFRVVEDEQYF
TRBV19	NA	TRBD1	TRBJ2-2	TGTGCCAGTAGTAGAGGACAGGTAAACACCGGGGAGCTGTTTTTT	CASSRGQVNTGELFF
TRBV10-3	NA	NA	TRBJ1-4	TGTGCCATCAGTGCCTCGACAGCACCGGAAAAACTGTTTTTT	CAISASTAPEKLFF
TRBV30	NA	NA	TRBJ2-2	TGTGCCTGGAGTGTACTGAGGTACACCGGGGAGCTGTTTTTT	CAWSVLRYTGELFF
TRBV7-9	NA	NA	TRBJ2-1	TGTGCCAGCAGCTTAGTAGGTACGGCGAATGAGCAGTTCTTC	CASSLVGTANEQFF
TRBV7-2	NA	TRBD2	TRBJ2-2	TGTGCCAGCAGCTTACCTAGCGGGAGTGGGACCGGGGAGCTGTTTTTT	CASSLPSGSGTGELFF
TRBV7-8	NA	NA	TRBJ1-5	TGTGCCAGCAGCTTAGGGGGGGACCAGCCCCAGCATTTT	CASSLGGDQPQHF
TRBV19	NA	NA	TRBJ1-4	TGTGCCAGTAGTATCGTCCGGGGGCAGATTGAAAAACTGTTTTTT	CASSIVRGQIEKLFF
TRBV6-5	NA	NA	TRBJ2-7	TGTGCCAGCAGTAGCGAGCCCCACTACGAGCAGTACTTC	CASSSEPHYEQYF
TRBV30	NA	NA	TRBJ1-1	TGTGCCTGGAGTGTACTCTATGAGGAAGCTTTCTTT	CAWSVLYEEAFF
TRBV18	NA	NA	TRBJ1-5	TGTGCCAGCTCTCAGGGCTATAGCAATCAGCCCCAGCATTTT	CASSQGYSNQPQHF
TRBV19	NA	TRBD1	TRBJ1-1	TGTGCCAGTAGTCCTGGACAGGGAATCAACACTGAAGCTTTCTTT	CASSPGQGINTEAFF
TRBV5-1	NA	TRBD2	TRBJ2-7	TGCGCCAGCAGCTTGGGGGCGGGAGGGCCAGTTTACGAGCAGTACTTC	CASSLGAGGPVYEQYF
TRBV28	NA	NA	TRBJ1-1	TGTGCCAGCAGTCGGGGGATGTACACTGAAGCTTTCTTT	CASSRGMYTEAFF
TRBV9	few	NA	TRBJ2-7	TGTGCCAGCAGCGTAGATGTACACTACGAGCAGTACTTC	CASSVDVHYEQYF
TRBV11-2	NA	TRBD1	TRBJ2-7	TGTGCCAGCAGCACCCAACAGGGGACCCCCGTTGGCGAGCAGTACTTC	CASSTQQGTPVGEQYF
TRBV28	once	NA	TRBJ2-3	TGCACGACCGGGACTGGAAGCACAGATACGCAGTATTTT	CTTGTGSTDTQYF
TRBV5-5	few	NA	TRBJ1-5	TGTGCCAGCAGTCGGGCTTATAGCAATCAGCCCCAGCATTTT	CASSRAYSNQPQHF
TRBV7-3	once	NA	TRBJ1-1	TGTGCCAGCAGCTTATTTCCAAACACTGAAGCTTTCTTT	CASSLFPNTEAFF
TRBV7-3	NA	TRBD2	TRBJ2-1	TGTGCCAGCAGCTCAGGACTAGCGGGAATCCACAATGAGCAGTTCTTC	CASSSGLAGIHNEQFF
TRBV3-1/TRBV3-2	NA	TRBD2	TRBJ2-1	TGTGCCAGCAGCCCATTACTAGCGGGAGGAAGGAATGAGCAGTTCTTC	CASSPLLAGGRNEQFF
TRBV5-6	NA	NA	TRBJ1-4	TGTGCCAGCAGCTCCAGGGGTGAAAAACTGTTTTTT	CASSSRGEKLFF
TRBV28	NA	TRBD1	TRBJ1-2	TGTGGGACAGTACGGACAGGGGAATATGGCTACACCTTC	CGTVRTGEYGYTF
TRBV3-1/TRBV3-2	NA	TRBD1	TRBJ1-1	TGTGCCAGCAGCCGGTTCGACAGGGAGAACACTGAAGCTTTCTTT	CASSRFDRENTEAFF
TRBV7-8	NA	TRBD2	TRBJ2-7	TGTGCCAGCAGCTTCGCTGCGGGAGGGGCTTACGAGCAGTACTTC	CASSFAAGGAYEQYF
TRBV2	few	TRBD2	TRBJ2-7	TGTGCCAGCATGGGGACTAGCGGGAGTAGAACCTACGAGCAGTACTTC	CASMGTSGSRTYEQYF
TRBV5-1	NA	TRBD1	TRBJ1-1	TGCGCCAGCAGCTCCAGGACAGGGGGCGGCTGGTATACTGAAGCTTTCTTT	CASSSRTGGGWYTEAFF
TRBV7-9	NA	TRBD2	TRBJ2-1	TGTGCCAGCAGCTTAGCGCGGGTTAGCGGGAGGTACAATGAGCAGTTCTTC	CASSLARVSGRYNEQFF
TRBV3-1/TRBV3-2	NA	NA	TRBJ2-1	TGTGCCAGCAGCCTGAAGCCGCCCTACAATGAGCAGTTCTTC	CASSLKPPYNEQFF
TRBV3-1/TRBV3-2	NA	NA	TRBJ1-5	TGTGCCAGCAGCCAAGATCTAGGGTATCAGCCCCAGCATTTT	CASSQDLGYQPQHF
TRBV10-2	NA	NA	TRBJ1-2	TGCGCCAGCAGTGATGGGCAGTATCTTGGCTACACCTTC	CASSDGQYLGYTF
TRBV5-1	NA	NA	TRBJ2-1	TGCGCCAGCAGCTTGGGCGTAGGATTAACCCCAGCCTACAATGAGCAGTTCTTC	CASSLGVGLTPAYNEQFF
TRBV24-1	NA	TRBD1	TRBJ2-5	TGTGCCACCAGTGGTACAACAGGGGATCCGCAAGAGACCCAGTACTTC	CATSGTTGDPQETQYF
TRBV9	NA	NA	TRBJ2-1	TGTGCCAGCAGCGTAGGCGTCAATGAGCAGTTCTTC	CASSVGVNEQFF
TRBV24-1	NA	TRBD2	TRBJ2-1	TGTGCCACCAGTGACCCCTCTAGCGGGGTATACAATGAGCAGTTCTTC	CATSDPSSGVYNEQFF
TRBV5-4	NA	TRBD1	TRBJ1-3	TGTGCCAGCAGCTTGGGGGCAGGGGGCGCCGGAAACACCATATATTTT	CASSLGAGGAGNTIYF
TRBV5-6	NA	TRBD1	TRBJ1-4	TGTGCCAGCAGCTCGCCGGGACAGGGGACAGTGAAACTGTTTTTT	CASSSPGQGTVKLFF
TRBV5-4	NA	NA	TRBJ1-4	TGTGCCAGCAGCTCAGAGGCCGTTGAAAAACTGTTTTTT	CASSSEAVEKLFF
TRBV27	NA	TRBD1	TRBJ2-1	TGTGCCAGCCGATGGGACAGAGCCAATGAGCAGTTCTTC	CASRWDRANEQFF
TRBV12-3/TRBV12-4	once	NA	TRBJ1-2	TGTGCCAGCAGTTTTTTCGGGGCGTCGTCTGTCACCTTC	CASSFFGASSVTF
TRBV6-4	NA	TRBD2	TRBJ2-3	TGTGCCAGCAGTACCGGGACTAGTACAGATACGCAGTATTTT	CASSTGTSTDTQYF
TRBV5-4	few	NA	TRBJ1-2	TGTGCCAGCAGCTTGGTGGGGGGCCGGAGCTATGGCTACACCTTC	CASSLVGGRSYGYTF
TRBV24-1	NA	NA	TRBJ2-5	TGTGCCACCAGTGATTTTGGGGGAGCGTCTCAAGAGACCCAGTACTTC	CATSDFGGASQETQYF
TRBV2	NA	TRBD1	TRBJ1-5	TGTGCCAGCAGTCCGGGACAGGGAGGTCAGCCCCAGCATTTT	CASSPGQGGQPQHF
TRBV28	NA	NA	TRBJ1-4	TGTGCCAGCAGTTATGGAGGGGCTGAAAAACTGTTTTTT	CASSYGGAEKLFF
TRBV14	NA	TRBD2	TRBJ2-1	TGTGCCAGCAGCGCCCGACTAGCGGGAACGGACAATGAGCAGTTCTTC	CASSARLAGTDNEQFF
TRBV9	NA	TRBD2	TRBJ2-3	TGTGCCAGCAGCGTAACTAGCGCCCGTACAGATACGCAGTATTTT	CASSVTSARTDTQYF
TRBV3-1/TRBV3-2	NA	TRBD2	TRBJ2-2	TGTGCCAGCAGCCCGACTAGCGGGGGGGCCGGCGGGGAGCTGTTTTTT	CASSPTSGGAGGELFF